The sample holds many counts of the clone carrying this TCR beta chain. Its specificity is not known. The source of the sample is a study of T-cell reconstitution after alpha-beta-depleted transplantation in children. It was with unique molecular identifiers that the TCRbeta library was prepared. Each CDR3 protein gets one entry after TCRdb re-called the PCR reads with MiXCR. The sample lists roughly 30,000 distinct CDR3 sequences; approximately 7% were seen once. The study, taken as a whole, reports: It was reported that alpha-beta T cells came from several hundred expanded graft clones (about two months after transplant). Once a year had passed after transplant, T-cell counts and diversity came mostly from newly produced T cells.

V trimming: 3 bases; J trimming: 1 base; junction bases outside the gene matches: 8. The CDR3 is 16 residues long. Per germline, CDR1 MNHEY and CDR2 SMNVEV (reference sequence). Sample: peripheral blood, taken 60 days after TCRalphabeta/CD19-depleted stem cell transplant. The source is a child under two years old who had a stem cell transplant for acute myeloid leukemia, so the T cells may come from the graft donor. The gene calls are TRBV27 and TRBJ2-7; 8 bases are a match to TRBD2. The CDR3 here is CASSFPPGTRSYEQYF. The CDR3 coding sequence is TGTGCCAGCAGTTTTCCTCCGGGGACTAGGTCCTACGAGCAGTACTTC.